The entry that follows covers one T cell receptor (beta chain) sequence. One entry per CDR3 protein, without DNA, is what TCRdb gives after re-calling the 5' RACE reads. The sample data list some 280,000 distinct CDR3 sequences. These data originate in a study of T cells expressing NK-cell markers. The overall study: Sorted CD3+CD56+NKG2C+, CD3+CD56+NKG2C- and CD3+CD56-NKG2C+ T-cell subsets were beta-chain profiled.

The CDR3 extends over 15 amino acids. This chain uses TRBV12-3 or TRBV12-4 with TRBJ1-1; TCRdb's D gene call, TRBD1, goes unchecked for lack of DNA. The sequenced sample consisted of blood T cells: a sorted CD56 or NKG2C T cell subset, CD4+ or CD8+ T cells, or bulk PBMC T cells (not recorded which). The sequence derives from a man aged 18 to 29 in good health. The CDR3 region is CASKFRQGANTEAFF.